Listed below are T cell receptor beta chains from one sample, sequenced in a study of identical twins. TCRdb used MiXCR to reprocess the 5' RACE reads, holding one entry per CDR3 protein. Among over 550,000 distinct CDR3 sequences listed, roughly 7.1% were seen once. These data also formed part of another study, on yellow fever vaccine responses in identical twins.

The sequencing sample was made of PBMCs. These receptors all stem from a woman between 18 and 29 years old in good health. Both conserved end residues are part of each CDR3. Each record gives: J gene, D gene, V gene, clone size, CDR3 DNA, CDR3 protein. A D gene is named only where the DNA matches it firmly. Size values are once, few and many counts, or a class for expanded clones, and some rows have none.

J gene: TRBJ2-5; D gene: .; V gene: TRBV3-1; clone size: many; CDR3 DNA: TGTGCCAGCAGCCGACATGGTGGGACCCAGTACTTC; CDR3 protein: CASSRHGGTQYF
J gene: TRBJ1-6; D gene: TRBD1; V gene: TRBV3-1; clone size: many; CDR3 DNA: TGTGCCAGCAGCCAAGGTCCGGGACAGGTTTCAAGCTCCTATAATTCACCCCTCCACTTT; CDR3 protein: CASSQGPGQVSSSYNSPLHF
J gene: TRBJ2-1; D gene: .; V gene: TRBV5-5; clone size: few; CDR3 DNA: TGTGCCAGCAGCTTGGGGCTGACCCCAGACTACAATGAGCAGTTCTTC; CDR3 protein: CASSLGLTPDYNEQFF
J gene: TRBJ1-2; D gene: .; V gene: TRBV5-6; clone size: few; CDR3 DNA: TGTGCCAGCAGCTCGATCTTTGGGATAGCCCCTTATGGCTACACCTTC; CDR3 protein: CASSSIFGIAPYGYTF
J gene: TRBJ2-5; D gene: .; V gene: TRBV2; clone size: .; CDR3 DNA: TGTGCCAGCGGAAAGGACTATACAGAGACCCAGTACTTC; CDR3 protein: CASGKDYTETQYF
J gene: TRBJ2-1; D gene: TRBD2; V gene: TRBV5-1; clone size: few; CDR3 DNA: TGCGCCAGCAGCTTCTCTAGCGGGAGTAGAAATGAGCAGTTCTTC; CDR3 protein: CASSFSSGSRNEQFF
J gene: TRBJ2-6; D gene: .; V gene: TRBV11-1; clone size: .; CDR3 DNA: TGTGCCAGCAGCTCAAGCCAGGGGTCCTACTCTGGGGCCAACGTCCTGACTTTC; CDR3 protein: CASSSSQGSYSGANVLTF
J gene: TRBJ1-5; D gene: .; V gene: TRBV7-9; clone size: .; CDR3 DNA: TGTGCCAGCAGCCGGGACATCCGGGGACAGCCCCAGCATTTT; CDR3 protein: CASSRDIRGQPQHF
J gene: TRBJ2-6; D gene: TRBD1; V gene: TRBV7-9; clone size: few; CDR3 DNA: TGTGCCAGCAGCCTGCAGGGACAGGTATATGGGGCCAACGTCCTGACTTTC; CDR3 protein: CASSLQGQVYGANVLTF
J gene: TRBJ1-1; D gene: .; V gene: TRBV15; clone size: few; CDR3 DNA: TGTGCCACCAGCAGAGATCTTGGGGTGGGCACTGAAGCTTTCTTT; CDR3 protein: CATSRDLGVGTEAFF
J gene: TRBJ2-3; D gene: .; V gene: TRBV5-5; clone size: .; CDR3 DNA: TGTGCCAGCAGCTTGGGAGTAATTACTACAGATACGCAGTATTTT; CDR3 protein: CASSLGVITTDTQYF
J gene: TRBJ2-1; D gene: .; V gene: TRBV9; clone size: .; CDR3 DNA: TGTGCCAGCACCCGTGATAGCGGCCGATCCTACAATGAGCAGTTCTTC; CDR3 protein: CASTRDSGRSYNEQFF
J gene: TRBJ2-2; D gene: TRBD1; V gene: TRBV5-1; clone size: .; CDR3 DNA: TGCGCCAGCTGGACAGGGTACGTCGTTGGCGGGGAGCTGTTTTTT; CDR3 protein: CASWTGYVVGGELFF
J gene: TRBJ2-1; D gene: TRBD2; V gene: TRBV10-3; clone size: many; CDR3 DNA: TGTGCCGCTCGGACTAGCGGGCTGTACAATGAGCAGTTCTTC; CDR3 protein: CAARTSGLYNEQFF
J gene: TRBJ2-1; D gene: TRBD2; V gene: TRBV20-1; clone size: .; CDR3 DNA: TGCAGTGCTAAACCCCCGGGGACTAGCGGGAGCGCCTACAATGAGCAGTTCTTC; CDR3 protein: CSAKPPGTSGSAYNEQFF
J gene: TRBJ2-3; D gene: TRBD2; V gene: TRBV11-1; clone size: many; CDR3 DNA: TGTGCCAGCAGCCCAACCCTTCCAGCGGGGGGTGGAACAGATACGCAGTATTTT; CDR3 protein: CASSPTLPAGGGTDTQYF
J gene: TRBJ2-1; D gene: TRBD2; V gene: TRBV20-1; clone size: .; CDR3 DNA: TGCAGTTGGGGGGGGTTCGCCTACAATGAGCAGTTCTTC; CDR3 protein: CSWGGFAYNEQFF
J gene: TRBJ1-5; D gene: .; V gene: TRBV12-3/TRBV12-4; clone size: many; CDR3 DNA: TGTGCCAGCATCACTAGGCCCGGCGGCAATCAGCCCCAGCATTTT; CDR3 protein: CASITRPGGNQPQHF
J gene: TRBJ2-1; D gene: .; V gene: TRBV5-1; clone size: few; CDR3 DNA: TGCGCCAGCAGTCAACTGGGTTTCGATGAGCAGTTCTTC; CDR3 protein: CASSQLGFDEQFF
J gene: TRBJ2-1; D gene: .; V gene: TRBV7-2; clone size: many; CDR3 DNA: TGTGCCAGCAGCTTTTCGGTTTCGACGAACAATGAGCAGTTCTTC; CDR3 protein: CASSFSVSTNNEQFF
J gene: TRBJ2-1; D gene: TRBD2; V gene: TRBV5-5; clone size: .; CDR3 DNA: TGTGCCAGCGGCCGGGGACTAGCGGCCAACAATGAGCAGTTCTTC; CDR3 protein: CASGRGLAANNEQFF
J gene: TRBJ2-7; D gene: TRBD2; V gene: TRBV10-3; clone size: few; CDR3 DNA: TGTGCCATCAGCAGTACGGGACTAGCGGGGTCGGTCGAGCAGTACTTC; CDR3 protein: CAISSTGLAGSVEQYF
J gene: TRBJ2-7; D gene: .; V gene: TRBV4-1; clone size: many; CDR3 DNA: TGCGCCAGCAGCCGTATCTTAGGATACGAGCAGTACTTC; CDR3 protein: CASSRILGYEQYF
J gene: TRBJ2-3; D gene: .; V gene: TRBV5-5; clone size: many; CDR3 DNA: TGTGCCAGCAGCTTCCCAGGGCCTGTTGAAGATACGCAGTATTTT; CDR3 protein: CASSFPGPVEDTQYF
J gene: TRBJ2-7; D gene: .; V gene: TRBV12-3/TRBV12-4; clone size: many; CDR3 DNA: TGTGCCAGCAGCCAGACAGTGTCCTACGAGCAGTACTTC; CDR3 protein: CASSQTVSYEQYF
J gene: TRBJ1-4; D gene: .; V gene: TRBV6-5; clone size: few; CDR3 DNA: TGTGCCAGCAGTAACCGTCAGAAGGAAAAACTGTTTTTT; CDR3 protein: CASSNRQKEKLFF
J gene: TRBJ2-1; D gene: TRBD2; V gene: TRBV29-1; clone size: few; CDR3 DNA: TGCAGCGTTGAGAACCGGGGGGGCTGGAATGAGCAGTTCTTC; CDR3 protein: CSVENRGGWNEQFF
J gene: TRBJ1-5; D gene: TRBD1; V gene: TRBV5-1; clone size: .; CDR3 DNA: TGCGCCAGCAGCAGGACAGGGATCTATAGCAATCAGCCCCAGCATTTT; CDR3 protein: CASSRTGIYSNQPQHF
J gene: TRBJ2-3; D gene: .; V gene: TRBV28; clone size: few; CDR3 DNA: TGTGCCAGCAGTTTACCCACACCCAACCCAGATACGCAGTATTTT; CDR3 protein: CASSLPTPNPDTQYF
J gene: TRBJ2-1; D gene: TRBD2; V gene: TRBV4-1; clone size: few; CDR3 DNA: TGCGCCAGCAGCCAAATAGTTTCCGCGGGACTAGCCTACAATGAGCAGTTCTTC; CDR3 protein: CASSQIVSAGLAYNEQFF
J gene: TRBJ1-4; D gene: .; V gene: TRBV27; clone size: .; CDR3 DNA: TGTGCCAGCAGTTTGGAAGGGGGGCGGATAGTGCGGGAAAAACTGTTTTTT; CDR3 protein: CASSLEGGRIVREKLFF
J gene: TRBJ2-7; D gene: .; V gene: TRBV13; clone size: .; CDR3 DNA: TGTGCCAGCAGCGCCCTAGGTGGGCGGGCGCCCTCCTACGAGCAGTACTTC; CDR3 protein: CASSALGGRAPSYEQYF
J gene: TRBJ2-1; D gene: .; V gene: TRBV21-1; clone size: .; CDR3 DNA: TGTGCCAGCACCGTACTAGCGGAGTACAATGAGCAGTTCTTC; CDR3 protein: CASTVLAEYNEQFF
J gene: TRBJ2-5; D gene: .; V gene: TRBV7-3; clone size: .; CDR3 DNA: TGTGCCAGCAGCCCGGCAGGGGGGACTGCAGAGACCCAGTACTTC; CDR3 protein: CASSPAGGTAETQYF
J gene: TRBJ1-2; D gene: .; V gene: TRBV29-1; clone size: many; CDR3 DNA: TGCAGCGTGGCCTGGGGAAATGGCTACACCTTC; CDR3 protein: CSVAWGNGYTF
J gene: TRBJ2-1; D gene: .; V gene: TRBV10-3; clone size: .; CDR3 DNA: TGTGCCATCAGTTCCCCCCAGCGTCGCTCCTACAATGAGCAGTTCTTC; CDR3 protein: CAISSPQRRSYNEQFF
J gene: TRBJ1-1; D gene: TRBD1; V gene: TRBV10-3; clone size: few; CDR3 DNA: TGTGCCATCAGTGGTCCGGGACAGGGTGGCACTGAAGCTTTCTTT; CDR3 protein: CAISGPGQGGTEAFF
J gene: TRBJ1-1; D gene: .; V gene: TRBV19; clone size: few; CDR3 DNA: TGTGCCAGTAGTGCGCGACAAGAAGCTTTCTTT; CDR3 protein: CASSARQEAFF
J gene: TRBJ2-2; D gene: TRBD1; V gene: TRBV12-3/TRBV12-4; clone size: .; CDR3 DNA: TGTACCAGCAGTTTGCGACAGGGGAACACCGGGGAGCTGTTTTTT; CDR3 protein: CTSSLRQGNTGELFF
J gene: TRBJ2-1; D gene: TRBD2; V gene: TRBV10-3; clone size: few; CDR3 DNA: TGTGCCATCAGTGAGATTGCGGGAGGGCCGTCGACCTACAATGAGCAGTTCTTC; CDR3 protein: CAISEIAGGPSTYNEQFF
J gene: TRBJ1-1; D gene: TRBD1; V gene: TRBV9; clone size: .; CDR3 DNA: TGTGCCAGCAGCGGACAGGGAAACCTCGTCTTT; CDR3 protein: CASSGQGNLVF
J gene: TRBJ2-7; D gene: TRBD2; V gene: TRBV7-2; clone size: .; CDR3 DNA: TGTGCCAGCAGCTTAGTGGATAGCGGGACTGCTAACTACGAGCAGTACTTC; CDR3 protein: CASSLVDSGTANYEQYF
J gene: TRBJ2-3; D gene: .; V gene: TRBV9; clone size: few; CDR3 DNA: TGTGCCAGCAGCGTTTCGGGGGGCTCCCCCTTGGGGGATACGCAGTATTTT; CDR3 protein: CASSVSGGSPLGDTQYF
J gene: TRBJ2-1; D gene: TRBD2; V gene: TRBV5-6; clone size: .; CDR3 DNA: TGTGCCAGCAGCTTGGGGGGACTAGTCGCGGAGCAGTTCTTC; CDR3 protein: CASSLGGLVAEQFF
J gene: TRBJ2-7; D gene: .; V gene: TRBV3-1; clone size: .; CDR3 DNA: TGTGCCAGCAGCCAAGAGGGCCCCTACGAGCAGTACTTC; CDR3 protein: CASSQEGPYEQYF
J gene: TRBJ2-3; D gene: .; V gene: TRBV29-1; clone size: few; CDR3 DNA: TGCAGCGGGGACCGGGACACCGATACGCAGTATTTT; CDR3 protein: CSGDRDTDTQYF
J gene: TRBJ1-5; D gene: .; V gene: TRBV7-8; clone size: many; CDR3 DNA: TGTGCCAGCAGCTTGGGTGGGGCAGACAATCAGCCCCAGCATTTT; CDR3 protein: CASSLGGADNQPQHF
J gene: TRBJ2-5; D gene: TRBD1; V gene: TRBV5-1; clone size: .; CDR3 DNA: TGCGCCAGCAGCTTCTCGGGACAGCAAGAGACCCAGTACTTC; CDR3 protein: CASSFSGQQETQYF
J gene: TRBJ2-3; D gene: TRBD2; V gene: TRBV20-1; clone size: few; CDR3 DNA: TGCAGTGCTAGTAGGACTAGCGGCAACACAGATACGCAGTATTTT; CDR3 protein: CSASRTSGNTDTQYF
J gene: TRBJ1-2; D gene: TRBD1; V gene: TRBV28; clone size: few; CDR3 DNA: TGTGCCAGCAGTCCAGGACAGGGGCCATCCTATGGCTACACCTTC; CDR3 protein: CASSPGQGPSYGYTF
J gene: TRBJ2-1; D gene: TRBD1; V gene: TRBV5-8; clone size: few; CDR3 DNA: TGTGCCAGCAGCTTCCAGGGGGCCCTCTACAATGAGCAGTTCTTC; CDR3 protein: CASSFQGALYNEQFF
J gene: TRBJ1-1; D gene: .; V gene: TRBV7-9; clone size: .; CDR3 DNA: TGTGCCAGCAGCTCAGGACAGTTTGAAGCTTTCTTT; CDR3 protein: CASSSGQFEAFF
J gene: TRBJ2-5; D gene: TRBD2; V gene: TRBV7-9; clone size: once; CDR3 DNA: TGTGCCTGCAGCTCGGGACTAGTGGTCGAGACCCAGTACTTC; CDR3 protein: CACSSGLVVETQYF
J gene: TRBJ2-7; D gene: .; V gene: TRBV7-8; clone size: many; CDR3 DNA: TGTGCCAGCAGCCGGGATGCGCCTCAGTACTTC; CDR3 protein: CASSRDAPQYF
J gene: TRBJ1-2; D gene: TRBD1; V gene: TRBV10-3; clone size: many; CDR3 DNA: TGTGCCACAAAAGAAGGGACAGGGGGAAACTATGGCTACACCTTC; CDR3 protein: CATKEGTGGNYGYTF